A selection of T cell receptor beta chains follows, all from one sample in a study of shared clonotypes between healthy human individuals. Using immunoSEQ multiplex PCR, the repertoire was profiled, and TCRdb retains in-frame clones only, with some absent. The table lists 950,000 to 1,100,000 clones, about 84% of them singletons. The sequencing input was memory CD4+ T cells from PBMCs. These receptors all stem from a man younger than 30 in good health. Some clones in this sample may be carry-over from other donors' samples. The CDR3 runs from the conserved cysteine through the conserved F or W. D genes are given only for firm matches. Not all rows give a size; the values are once, few, many and, for expanded clones, a class.

j_call: TRBJ2-2
clone_size: -
d_call: -
v_call: TRBV2
cdr3_nt: TGTGCCAGCAGTGGCCGCAGCGCGAACACCGGGGAGCTGTTTTTT
cdr3_aa: CASSGRSANTGELFF

j_call: TRBJ2-3
clone_size: few
d_call: TRBD2
v_call: TRBV19
cdr3_nt: TGTGCCACATCCCTAGCGGGAGCCGCAGATACGCAGTATTTT
cdr3_aa: CATSLAGAADTQYF

j_call: TRBJ2-7
clone_size: -
d_call: -
v_call: TRBV27
cdr3_nt: TGTGCCAGCGGCACTCACAGGGTATCAGCCTACGAGCAGTACTTC
cdr3_aa: CASGTHRVSAYEQYF

j_call: TRBJ2-2
clone_size: -
d_call: TRBD1
v_call: TRBV19
cdr3_nt: TGTGCCAGTAGGGGAGGCAGGGGGCTCACCGGGGAGCTGTTTTTT
cdr3_aa: CASRGGRGLTGELFF

j_call: TRBJ1-1
clone_size: -
d_call: TRBD1
v_call: TRBV7-9
cdr3_nt: TGTGCCAGCAGCCCAGTGGACAGGGTCGTTTGGGAAGCTTTCTTT
cdr3_aa: CASSPVDRVVWEAFF

j_call: TRBJ2-7
clone_size: -
d_call: TRBD2
v_call: TRBV4-1
cdr3_nt: TGCGCCAGCAGCCGCGGGACTAGCGGGGCCTACGAGCAGTACTTC
cdr3_aa: CASSRGTSGAYEQYF

j_call: TRBJ2-1
clone_size: -
d_call: -
v_call: TRBV7-2
cdr3_nt: TGTGCCAGCAGCTCCCCGTCTAGGACCCTAGCGAATGAGCGGTTCTTC
cdr3_aa: CASSSPSRTLANERFF

j_call: TRBJ2-1
clone_size: -
d_call: TRBD2
v_call: TRBV2
cdr3_nt: TGTGCCAGTTCCCTCGGACTAGCGGGTTACAATGAGCAGTTCTTC
cdr3_aa: CASSLGLAGYNEQFF

j_call: TRBJ2-7
clone_size: many
d_call: TRBD2
v_call: TRBV27
cdr3_nt: TGTGCCAGCAGTATCGGGACTAGCGCAGGGGAGCAGTACTTC
cdr3_aa: CASSIGTSAGEQYF

j_call: TRBJ2-1
clone_size: -
d_call: TRBD2
v_call: TRBV10-3
cdr3_nt: TGTGCCTCCGGACTAGCGGGGGCGGATGAGCAGTTCTTC
cdr3_aa: CASGLAGADEQFF

j_call: TRBJ2-3
clone_size: -
d_call: -
v_call: TRBV5-4
cdr3_nt: TGTGCCAGCAGCCCTTCGGGGCGGTTAAGCACAGATACGCAGTATTTT
cdr3_aa: CASSPSGRLSTDTQYF

j_call: TRBJ2-7
clone_size: -
d_call: TRBD2
v_call: TRBV5-1
cdr3_nt: TGCGCCAGCAGCTTGGCCAACGTAGCGGGAGAGTACGAGCAGTACTTC
cdr3_aa: CASSLANVAGEYEQYF